This is a list of T cell receptor beta chains from one sample in a study of OX40 agonist ivuxolimab in advanced cancers. Assay: immunoSEQ multiplex PCR; the TCRdb copy retains only in-frame clones and omits some. The table records tens of thousands of clones, around nine tenths of them present only once. The sample consisted of CD4+ or CD8+ T cells sorted from blood, taken in a trial of the OX40 agonist ivuxolimab. The source of these receptors is an adult with an advanced solid tumor such as melanoma, head and neck, liver or kidney cancer. Both conserved end residues are part of each CDR3. Fields, in order: clone size, J gene, V gene, D gene, CDR3 protein, CDR3 DNA. D genes are given only for firm matches. Not every row has a clone size; where given, it reads once, few, many or a size class.

abundance: NA
j_gene: TRBJ2-5
v_gene: TRBV7-6
d_gene: NA
CDR3aa: CASSPRGGHVPETQYF
CDR3nt: TGTGCCAGCAGCCCCCGGGGCGGTCATGTCCCCGAGACCCAGTACTTC

abundance: NA
j_gene: TRBJ2-1
v_gene: TRBV6-5
d_gene: TRBD1
CDR3aa: CASSQQGALFF
CDR3nt: TGTGCCAGCAGCCAACAGGGGGCTCTGTTCTTC

abundance: NA
j_gene: TRBJ2-1
v_gene: TRBV4-2
d_gene: TRBD2
CDR3aa: CASSHPTSGGNNEQFF
CDR3nt: TGTGCCAGCAGCCACCCGACTAGCGGGGGAAACAATGAGCAGTTCTTC

abundance: NA
j_gene: TRBJ2-7
v_gene: TRBV15
d_gene: NA
CDR3aa: CATSVERDSIYEQYF
CDR3nt: TGTGCCACCAGCGTCGAGCGGGACAGCATTTACGAGCAGTACTTC

abundance: NA
j_gene: TRBJ2-2
v_gene: TRBV9
d_gene: NA
CDR3aa: CASSEKGRNTGELFF
CDR3nt: TGTGCCAGCAGCGAGAAGGGACGGAACACCGGGGAGCTGTTTTTT

abundance: NA
j_gene: TRBJ1-5
v_gene: TRBV7-9
d_gene: NA
CDR3aa: CASSPPSGREDQPQHF
CDR3nt: TGTGCCAGCAGCCCCCCGTCCGGCAGGGAAGATCAGCCCCAGCATTTT

abundance: NA
j_gene: TRBJ1-1
v_gene: TRBV14
d_gene: NA
CDR3aa: CASSLNPGPASEAFF
CDR3nt: TGTGCCAGCAGCCTAAATCCGGGTCCGGCATCCGAAGCTTTCTTT

abundance: once
j_gene: TRBJ2-5
v_gene: TRBV15
d_gene: NA
CDR3aa: CATSRDTKTQYF
CDR3nt: TGTGCCACCAGCAGAGATACAAAGACCCAGTACTTC

abundance: once
j_gene: TRBJ2-7
v_gene: TRBV12-2
d_gene: NA
CDR3aa: CASRLVPCRAGYEQYF
CDR3nt: TGTGCAAGTCGCTTAGTCCCGTGTCGGGCGGGCTACGAGCAGTACTTC

abundance: NA
j_gene: TRBJ2-2
v_gene: TRBV7-9
d_gene: NA
CDR3aa: CASSLTAARTGELFF
CDR3nt: TGTGCCAGCAGCTTAACGGCAGCGAGGACCGGGGAGCTGTTTTTT

abundance: once
j_gene: TRBJ1-1
v_gene: TRBV5-1
d_gene: NA
CDR3aa: CASSLEGTDSTEAFF
CDR3nt: TGCGCCAGCAGCTTGGAAGGGACGGACTCCACTGAAGCTTTCTTT

abundance: NA
j_gene: TRBJ1-1
v_gene: TRBV11-2
d_gene: NA
CDR3aa: CASSPQGGRANTEAFF
CDR3nt: TGTGCCAGCAGCCCCCAGGGAGGGAGGGCGAACACTGAAGCTTTCTTT

abundance: NA
j_gene: TRBJ2-6
v_gene: TRBV27
d_gene: TRBD2
CDR3aa: CASSLNSGGATGANVLTF
CDR3nt: TGTGCCAGCAGCTTGAACTCCGGGGGGGCCACTGGGGCCAACGTCCTGACTTTC

abundance: NA
j_gene: TRBJ1-1
v_gene: TRBV21-1
d_gene: NA
CDR3aa: CASSKAGVSWLLMNTEAFF
CDR3nt: TGTGCCAGCAGCAAAGCTGGGGTCAGTTGGCTTCTGATGAACACTGAAGCTTTCTTT

abundance: NA
j_gene: TRBJ2-5
v_gene: TRBV7-2
d_gene: TRBD2
CDR3aa: CASSLARGGLAGGGETQYF
CDR3nt: TGTGCCAGCAGCTTAGCCCGGGGGGGGCTAGCGGGAGGAGGAGAGACCCAGTACTTC

abundance: NA
j_gene: TRBJ2-6
v_gene: TRBV11-3
d_gene: NA
CDR3aa: CASKRNSGANVLTF
CDR3nt: TGTGCCAGCAAGAGGAACTCTGGGGCCAACGTCCTGACTTTC

abundance: NA
j_gene: TRBJ2-1
v_gene: TRBV7-6
d_gene: TRBD1
CDR3aa: CASSLGGQGIRNEQFF
CDR3nt: TGTGCCAGCAGCTTAGGGGGACAGGGGATAAGGAATGAGCAGTTCTTC

abundance: NA
j_gene: TRBJ1-4
v_gene: TRBV7-2
d_gene: NA
CDR3aa: CASSLGGGEKLFF
CDR3nt: TGTGCCAGCAGCTTAGGCGGTGGCGAAAAACTGTTTTTT

abundance: NA
j_gene: TRBJ2-5
v_gene: TRBV19
d_gene: NA
CDR3aa: CSFGQVFQETQYF
CDR3nt: TGTTCCTTCGGGCAGGTCTTTCAAGAGACCCAGTACTTC

abundance: NA
j_gene: TRBJ2-7
v_gene: TRBV18
d_gene: TRBD2
CDR3aa: CASSPPSGSIGGEQYF
CDR3nt: TGTGCCAGCTCACCCCCTAGCGGGAGTATAGGAGGCGAGCAGTACTTC

abundance: NA
j_gene: TRBJ1-2
v_gene: TRBV5-1
d_gene: NA
CDR3aa: CASSLDSNYGYTF
CDR3nt: TGCGCCAGCAGCTTGGACAGCAACTATGGCTACACCTTC

abundance: NA
j_gene: TRBJ2-5
v_gene: TRBV7-6
d_gene: NA
CDR3aa: CASSLAIQWETQYF
CDR3nt: TGTGCCAGCAGCTTAGCTATTCAGTGGGAGACCCAGTACTTC

abundance: NA
j_gene: TRBJ2-5
v_gene: TRBV5-4
d_gene: TRBD1
CDR3aa: CASSRRDSRETQYF
CDR3nt: TGTGCCAGCAGCCGCCGGGACAGTCGAGAGACCCAGTACTTC

abundance: once
j_gene: TRBJ2-7
v_gene: TRBV6-1
d_gene: NA
CDR3aa: CASSIRQNYEQYF
CDR3nt: TGTGCCAGCAGCATCAGACAGAACTACGAGCAGTACTTC

abundance: few
j_gene: TRBJ1-4
v_gene: TRBV4-1
d_gene: TRBD1
CDR3aa: CASSGTGDNEKLFF
CDR3nt: TGCGCCAGCAGCGGGACAGGGGATAATGAAAAACTGTTTTTT

abundance: NA
j_gene: TRBJ1-6
v_gene: TRBV15
d_gene: NA
CDR3aa: CATSRGRGDNSPLHF
CDR3nt: TGTGCCACCAGCAGAGGCAGGGGCGATAATTCACCCCTCCACTTT

abundance: NA
j_gene: TRBJ1-2
v_gene: TRBV5-8
d_gene: TRBD1
CDR3aa: CASSALRDRGSYGYTF
CDR3nt: TGTGCCAGCAGCGCTCTCCGGGACAGGGGATCCTATGGCTACACCTTC

abundance: once
j_gene: TRBJ2-3
v_gene: TRBV5-1
d_gene: NA
CDR3aa: CASSAPDGTDTQYF
CDR3nt: TGCGCCAGCAGCGCTCCGGATGGCACAGATACGCAGTATTTT

abundance: NA
j_gene: TRBJ1-4
v_gene: TRBV2
d_gene: NA
CDR3aa: CASSYQGTTNEKLFF
CDR3nt: TGTGCCAGCAGTTATCAGGGTACAACTAATGAAAAACTGTTTTTT

abundance: NA
j_gene: TRBJ2-5
v_gene: TRBV21-1
d_gene: NA
CDR3aa: CASSKGPRLSQETQYF
CDR3nt: TGTGCCAGCAGCAAAGGTCCTCGACTTAGTCAAGAGACCCAGTACTTC

abundance: NA
j_gene: TRBJ1-4
v_gene: TRBV2
d_gene: NA
CDR3aa: CASREQQGNEKLFF
CDR3nt: TGTGCCAGCAGGGAGCAACAGGGTAATGAAAAACTGTTTTTT

abundance: NA
j_gene: TRBJ1-1
v_gene: TRBV6-1
d_gene: NA
CDR3aa: CASSSSRSEWAFF
CDR3nt: TGTGCCAGCAGTTCTTCCCGATCAGAGTGGGCTTTCTTT

abundance: NA
j_gene: TRBJ2-6
v_gene: TRBV19
d_gene: NA
CDR3aa: CASSSDRQLTGANVLTF
CDR3nt: TGTGCCAGTAGTTCAGACCGGCAACTCACTGGGGCCAACGTCCTGACTTTC

abundance: NA
j_gene: TRBJ2-5
v_gene: TRBV5-6
d_gene: NA
CDR3aa: CASTLEASSETQYF
CDR3nt: TGTGCCAGCACCCTTGAGGCTAGTTCAGAGACCCAGTACTTC

abundance: few
j_gene: TRBJ2-5
v_gene: TRBV5-6
d_gene: NA
CDR3aa: CASSPALLAIETQYF
CDR3nt: TGTGCCAGCAGCCCTGCGTTACTAGCTATCGAGACCCAGTACTTC

abundance: NA
j_gene: TRBJ2-5
v_gene: TRBV15
d_gene: TRBD2
CDR3aa: CATAPRTSSMETQYF
CDR3nt: TGTGCCACAGCTCCAAGGACTAGCAGTATGGAGACCCAGTACTTC

abundance: once
j_gene: TRBJ1-1
v_gene: TRBV6-5
d_gene: NA
CDR3aa: CASSYSDLNTEAFF
CDR3nt: TGTGCCAGCAGTTACTCCGATTTGAACACTGAAGCTTTCTTT

abundance: NA
j_gene: TRBJ2-2
v_gene: TRBV5-3
d_gene: TRBD1
CDR3aa: CARSLVWTGNFSAGELFF
CDR3nt: TGTGCCAGAAGCTTGGTATGGACAGGGAATTTTAGCGCCGGGGAGCTGTTTTTT

abundance: NA
j_gene: TRBJ2-7
v_gene: TRBV7-8
d_gene: NA
CDR3aa: CASSLARDKAAQYF
CDR3nt: TGTGCCAGCAGCTTAGCTCGGGACAAGGCAGCGCAGTACTTC

abundance: NA
j_gene: TRBJ2-2
v_gene: TRBV10-2
d_gene: NA
CDR3aa: CASSKSGNTGELFF
CDR3nt: TGCGCCAGCAGTAAATCCGGAAACACCGGGGAGCTGTTTTTT

abundance: NA
j_gene: TRBJ2-5
v_gene: TRBV5-6
d_gene: NA
CDR3aa: CASSLFTSSMYQETQYF
CDR3nt: TGTGCCAGCAGCTTGTTTACATCTTCAATGTACCAAGAGACCCAGTACTTC

abundance: NA
j_gene: TRBJ2-1
v_gene: TRBV19
d_gene: TRBD2
CDR3aa: CASSATSEQFF
CDR3nt: TGTGCCAGTAGTGCAACTAGCGAACAGTTCTTC

abundance: NA
j_gene: TRBJ2-6
v_gene: TRBV18
d_gene: TRBD1
CDR3aa: CASSRPGTGSGANVLTF
CDR3nt: TGTGCCAGCTCACGTCCCGGGACAGGGTCTGGGGCCAACGTCCTGACTTTC

abundance: NA
j_gene: TRBJ2-5
v_gene: TRBV6-1
d_gene: NA
CDR3aa: CASTQLTTDFETQYF
CDR3nt: TGTGCCAGCACCCAATTGACTACAGATTTCGAGACCCAGTACTTC

abundance: NA
j_gene: TRBJ2-1
v_gene: TRBV7-9
d_gene: NA
CDR3aa: CAGQESLYNEQFF
CDR3nt: TGTGCCGGACAAGAGTCCCTCTACAATGAGCAGTTCTTC

abundance: NA
j_gene: TRBJ2-2
v_gene: TRBV29-1
d_gene: TRBD2
CDR3aa: CSGRENRAGELFF
CDR3nt: TGCAGCGGGCGGGAGAATCGGGCCGGGGAGCTGTTTTTT

abundance: NA
j_gene: TRBJ2-1
v_gene: TRBV4-1
d_gene: TRBD2
CDR3aa: CASSQDGRGGQEQFF
CDR3nt: TGCGCCAGCAGCCAAGACGGGCGGGGGGGCCAAGAGCAGTTCTTC

abundance: NA
j_gene: TRBJ2-7
v_gene: TRBV27
d_gene: TRBD2
CDR3aa: CASPKGLAGGGRYEQYF
CDR3nt: TGTGCCAGCCCCAAGGGACTAGCGGGAGGGGGGAGGTACGAGCAGTACTTC

abundance: NA
j_gene: TRBJ2-1
v_gene: TRBV5-1
d_gene: TRBD1
CDR3aa: CASSYDRAVEQFF
CDR3nt: TGCGCCAGCAGCTACGACAGGGCAGTTGAGCAGTTCTTC

abundance: NA
j_gene: TRBJ2-7
v_gene: TRBV10-1
d_gene: TRBD1
CDR3aa: CASSLTGFEQYF
CDR3nt: TGCGCCAGCAGCCTGACAGGGTTCGAGCAGTACTTC

abundance: NA
j_gene: TRBJ2-5
v_gene: TRBV5-1
d_gene: TRBD1
CDR3aa: CATSGQSRGETQYF
CDR3nt: TGCGCCACCTCGGGACAGTCGAGAGGGGAGACCCAGTACTTC

abundance: NA
j_gene: TRBJ2-3
v_gene: TRBV9
d_gene: TRBD1
CDR3aa: CASSGGSPTGGTRDTQYF
CDR3nt: TGTGCCAGCAGCGGAGGTTCACCGACAGGGGGAACGCGAGATACGCAGTATTTT

abundance: NA
j_gene: TRBJ2-2
v_gene: TRBV4-1
d_gene: NA
CDR3aa: CASSQDFNTRTGELFF
CDR3nt: TGCGCCAGCAGCCAAGATTTCAATACAAGGACCGGGGAGCTGTTTTTT

abundance: NA
j_gene: TRBJ2-3
v_gene: TRBV2
d_gene: TRBD2
CDR3aa: CASGGRGLGTDTQYF
CDR3nt: TGTGCCAGCGGGGGTCGTGGACTAGGGACAGATACGCAGTATTTT

abundance: NA
j_gene: TRBJ2-6
v_gene: TRBV6-1
d_gene: TRBD2
CDR3aa: CASRTGGSGANVLTF
CDR3nt: TGTGCCAGCAGGACGGGAGGATCTGGGGCCAACGTCCTGACTTTC